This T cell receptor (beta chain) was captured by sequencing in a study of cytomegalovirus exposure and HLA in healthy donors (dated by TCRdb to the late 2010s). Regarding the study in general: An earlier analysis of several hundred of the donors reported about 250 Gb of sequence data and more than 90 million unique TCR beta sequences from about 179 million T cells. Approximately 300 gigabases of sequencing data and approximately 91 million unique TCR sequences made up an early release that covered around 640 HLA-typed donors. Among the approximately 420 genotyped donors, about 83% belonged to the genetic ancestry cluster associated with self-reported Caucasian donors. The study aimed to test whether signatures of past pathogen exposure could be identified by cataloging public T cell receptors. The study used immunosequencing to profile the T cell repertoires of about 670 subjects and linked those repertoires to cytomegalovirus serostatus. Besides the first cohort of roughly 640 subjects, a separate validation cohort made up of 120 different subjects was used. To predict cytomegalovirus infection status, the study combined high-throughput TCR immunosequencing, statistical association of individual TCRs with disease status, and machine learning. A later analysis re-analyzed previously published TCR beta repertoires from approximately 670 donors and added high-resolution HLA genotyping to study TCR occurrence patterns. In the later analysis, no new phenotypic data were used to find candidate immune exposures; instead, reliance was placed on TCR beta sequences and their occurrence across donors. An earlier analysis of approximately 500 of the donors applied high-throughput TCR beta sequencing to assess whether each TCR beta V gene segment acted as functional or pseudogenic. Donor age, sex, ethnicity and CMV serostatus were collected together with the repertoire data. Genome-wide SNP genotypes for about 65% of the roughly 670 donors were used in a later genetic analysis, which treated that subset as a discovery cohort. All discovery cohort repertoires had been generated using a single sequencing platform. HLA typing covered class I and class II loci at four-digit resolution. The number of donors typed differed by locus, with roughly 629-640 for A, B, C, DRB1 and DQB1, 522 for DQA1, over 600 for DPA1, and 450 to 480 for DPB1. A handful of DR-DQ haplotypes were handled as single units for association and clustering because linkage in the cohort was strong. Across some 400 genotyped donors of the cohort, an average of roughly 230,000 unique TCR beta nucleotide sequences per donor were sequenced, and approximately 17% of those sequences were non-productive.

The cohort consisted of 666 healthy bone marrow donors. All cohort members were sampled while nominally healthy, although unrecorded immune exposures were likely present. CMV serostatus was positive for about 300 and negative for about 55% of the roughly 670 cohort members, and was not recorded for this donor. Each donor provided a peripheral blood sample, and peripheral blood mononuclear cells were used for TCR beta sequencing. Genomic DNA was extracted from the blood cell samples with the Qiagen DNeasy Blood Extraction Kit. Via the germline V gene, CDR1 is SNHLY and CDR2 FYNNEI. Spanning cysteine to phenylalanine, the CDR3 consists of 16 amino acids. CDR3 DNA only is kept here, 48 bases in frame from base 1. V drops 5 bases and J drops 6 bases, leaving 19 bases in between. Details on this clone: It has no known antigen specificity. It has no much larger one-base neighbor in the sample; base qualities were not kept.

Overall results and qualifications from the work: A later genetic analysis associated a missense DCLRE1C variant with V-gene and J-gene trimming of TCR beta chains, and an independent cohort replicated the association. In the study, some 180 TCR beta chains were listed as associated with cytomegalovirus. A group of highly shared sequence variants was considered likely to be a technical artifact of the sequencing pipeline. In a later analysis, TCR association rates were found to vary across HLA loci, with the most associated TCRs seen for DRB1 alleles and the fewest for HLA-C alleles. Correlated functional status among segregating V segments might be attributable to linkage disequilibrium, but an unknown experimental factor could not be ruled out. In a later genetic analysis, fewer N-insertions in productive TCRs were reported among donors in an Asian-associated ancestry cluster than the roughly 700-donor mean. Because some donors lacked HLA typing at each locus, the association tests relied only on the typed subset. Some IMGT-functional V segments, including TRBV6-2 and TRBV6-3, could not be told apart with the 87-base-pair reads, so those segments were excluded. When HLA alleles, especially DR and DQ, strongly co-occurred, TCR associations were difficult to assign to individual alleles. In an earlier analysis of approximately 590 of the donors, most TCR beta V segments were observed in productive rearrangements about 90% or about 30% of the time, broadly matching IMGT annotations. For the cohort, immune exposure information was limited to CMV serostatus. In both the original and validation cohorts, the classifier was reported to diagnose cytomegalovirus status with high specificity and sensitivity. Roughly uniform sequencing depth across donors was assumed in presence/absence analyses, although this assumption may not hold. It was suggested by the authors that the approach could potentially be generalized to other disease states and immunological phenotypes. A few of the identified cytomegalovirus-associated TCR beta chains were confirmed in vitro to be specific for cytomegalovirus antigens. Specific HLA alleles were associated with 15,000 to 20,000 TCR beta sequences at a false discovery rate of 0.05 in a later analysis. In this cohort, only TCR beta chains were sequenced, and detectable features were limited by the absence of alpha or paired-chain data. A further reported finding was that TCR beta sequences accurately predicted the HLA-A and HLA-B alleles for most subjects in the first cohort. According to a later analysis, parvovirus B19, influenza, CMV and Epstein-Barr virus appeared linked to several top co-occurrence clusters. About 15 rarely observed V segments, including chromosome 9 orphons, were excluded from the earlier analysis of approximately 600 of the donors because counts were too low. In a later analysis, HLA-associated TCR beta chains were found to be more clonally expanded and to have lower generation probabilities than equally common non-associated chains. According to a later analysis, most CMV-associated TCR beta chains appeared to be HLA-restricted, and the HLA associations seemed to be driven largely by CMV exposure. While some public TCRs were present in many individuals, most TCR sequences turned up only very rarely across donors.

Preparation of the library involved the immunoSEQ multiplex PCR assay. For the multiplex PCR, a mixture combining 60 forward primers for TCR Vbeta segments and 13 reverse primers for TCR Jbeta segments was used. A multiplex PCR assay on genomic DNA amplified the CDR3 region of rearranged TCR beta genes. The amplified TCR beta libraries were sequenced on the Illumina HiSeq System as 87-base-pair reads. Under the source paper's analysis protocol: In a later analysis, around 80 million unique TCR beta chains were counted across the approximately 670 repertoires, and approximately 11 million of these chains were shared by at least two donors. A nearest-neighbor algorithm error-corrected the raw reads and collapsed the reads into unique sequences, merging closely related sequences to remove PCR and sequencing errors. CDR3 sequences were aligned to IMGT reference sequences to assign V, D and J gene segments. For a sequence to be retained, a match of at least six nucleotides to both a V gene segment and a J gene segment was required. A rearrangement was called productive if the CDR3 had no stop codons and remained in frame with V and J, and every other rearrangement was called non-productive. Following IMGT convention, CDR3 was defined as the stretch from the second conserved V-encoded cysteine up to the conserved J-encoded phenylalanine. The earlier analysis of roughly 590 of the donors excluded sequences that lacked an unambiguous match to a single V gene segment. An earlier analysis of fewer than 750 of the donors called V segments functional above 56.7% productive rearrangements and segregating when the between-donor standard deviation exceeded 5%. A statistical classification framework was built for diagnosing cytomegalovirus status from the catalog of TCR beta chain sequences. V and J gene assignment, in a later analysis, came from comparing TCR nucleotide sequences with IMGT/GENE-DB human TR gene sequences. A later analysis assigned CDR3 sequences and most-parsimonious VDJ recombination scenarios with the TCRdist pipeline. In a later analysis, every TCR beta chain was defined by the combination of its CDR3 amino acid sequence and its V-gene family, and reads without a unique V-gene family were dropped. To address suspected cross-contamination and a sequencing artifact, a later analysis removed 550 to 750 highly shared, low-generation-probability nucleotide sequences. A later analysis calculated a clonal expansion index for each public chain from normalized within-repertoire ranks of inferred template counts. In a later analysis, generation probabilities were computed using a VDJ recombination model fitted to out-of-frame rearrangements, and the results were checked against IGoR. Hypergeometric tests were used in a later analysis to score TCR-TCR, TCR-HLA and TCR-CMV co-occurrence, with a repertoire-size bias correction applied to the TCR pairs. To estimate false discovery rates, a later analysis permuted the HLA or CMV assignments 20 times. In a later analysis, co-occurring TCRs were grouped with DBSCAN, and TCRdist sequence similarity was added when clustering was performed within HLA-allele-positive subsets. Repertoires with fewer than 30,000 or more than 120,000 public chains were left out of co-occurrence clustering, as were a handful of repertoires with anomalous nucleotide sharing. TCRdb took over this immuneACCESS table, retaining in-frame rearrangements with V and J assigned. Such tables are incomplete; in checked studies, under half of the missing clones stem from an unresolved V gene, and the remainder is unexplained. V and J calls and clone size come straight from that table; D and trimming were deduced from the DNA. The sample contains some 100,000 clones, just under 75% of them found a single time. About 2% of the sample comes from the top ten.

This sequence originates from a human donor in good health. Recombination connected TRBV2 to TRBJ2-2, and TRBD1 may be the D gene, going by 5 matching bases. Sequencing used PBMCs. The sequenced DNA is TGTGCCAGCAGTCTATTAGACAGACGGTCGGCCGGGGAGCTGTTTTTT. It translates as CASSLLDRRSAGELFF.